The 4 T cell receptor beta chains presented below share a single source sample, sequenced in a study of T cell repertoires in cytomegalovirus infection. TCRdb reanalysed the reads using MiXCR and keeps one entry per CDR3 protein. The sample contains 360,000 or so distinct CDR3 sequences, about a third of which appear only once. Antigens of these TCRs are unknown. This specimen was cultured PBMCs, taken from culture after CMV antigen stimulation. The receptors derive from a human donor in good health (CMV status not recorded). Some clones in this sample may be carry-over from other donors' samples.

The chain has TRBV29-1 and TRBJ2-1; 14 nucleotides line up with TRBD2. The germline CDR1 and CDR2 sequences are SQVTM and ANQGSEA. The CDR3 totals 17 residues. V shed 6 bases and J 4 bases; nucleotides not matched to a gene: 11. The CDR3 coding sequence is TGCAGCGTGGAGGGGACTAGCGGGAGAGCTCTTTACAATGAGCAGTTCTTC. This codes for CSVEGTSGRALYNEQFF.

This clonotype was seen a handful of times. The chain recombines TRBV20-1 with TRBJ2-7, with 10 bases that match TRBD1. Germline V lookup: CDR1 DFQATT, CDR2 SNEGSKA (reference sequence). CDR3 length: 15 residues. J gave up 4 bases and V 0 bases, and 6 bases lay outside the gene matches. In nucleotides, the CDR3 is TGCAGTGCTAGAGATGACGGGACAGGGGCATACGAGCAGTACTTC. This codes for CSARDDGTGAYEQYF.

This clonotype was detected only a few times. CDR3 sequence reads: CASSPRDRVGTEAFF. The CDR3 DNA reads as TGTGCCAGCAGCCCGAGGGACAGGGTGGGCACTGAAGCTTTCTTT. V and J are TRBV7-2 and TRBJ1-1; TRBD1 matches 9 bases. V lost 5 bases and J lost 4; bases outside the gene matches: 8. CDR3 length equals 15 residues. CDR1 is SGHTA, CDR2 FQGNSA, per germline.

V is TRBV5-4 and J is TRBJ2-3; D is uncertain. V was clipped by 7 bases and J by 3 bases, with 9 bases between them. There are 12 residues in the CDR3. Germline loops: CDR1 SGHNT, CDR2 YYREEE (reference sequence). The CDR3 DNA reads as TGTGCCAGCGGGAAGGGAACAGATACGCAGTATTTT. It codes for CASGKGTDTQYF.